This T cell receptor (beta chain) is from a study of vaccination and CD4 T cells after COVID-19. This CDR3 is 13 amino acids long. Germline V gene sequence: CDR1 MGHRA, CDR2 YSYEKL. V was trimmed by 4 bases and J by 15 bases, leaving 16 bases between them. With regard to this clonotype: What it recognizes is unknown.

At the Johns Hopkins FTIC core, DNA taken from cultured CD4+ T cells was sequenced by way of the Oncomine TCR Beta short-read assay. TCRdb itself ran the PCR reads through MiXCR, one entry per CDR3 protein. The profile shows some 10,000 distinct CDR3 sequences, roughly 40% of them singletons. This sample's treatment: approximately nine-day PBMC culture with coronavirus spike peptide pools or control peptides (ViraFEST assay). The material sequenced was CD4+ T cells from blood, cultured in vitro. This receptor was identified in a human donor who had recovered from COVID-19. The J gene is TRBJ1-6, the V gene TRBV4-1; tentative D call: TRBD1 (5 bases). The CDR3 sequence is CASSPLVGGGLHF. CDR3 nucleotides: TGCGCCAGCAGCCCCCTGGTGGGGGGGGGCCTCCACTTT.